The 30 T cell receptor beta chains below were found in one sample sequenced in a study of patients and donors after allogeneic stem cell transplantation. From the RT-PCR reads, TCRdb called clonotypes with MiXCR, one entry per CDR3 protein. The repertoire has approximately 200,000 distinct CDR3 sequences, 41% of them found once; the top ten carry about 30%. The sequenced sample was blood, either unsorted or a sorted T cell fraction (not recorded which). These receptors originate from a human donor who was either an allogeneic HSCT recipient or a stem cell or donor lymphocyte infusion donor (not recorded which). It is not recorded whose cells these are; they may come from a transplant donor.

The chain carries TRBV28 and TRBJ2-7, with D possibly TRBD2 on 6 matching bases. The V end was cut by 5 bases, the J end by 7 bases, with 21 bases between. Looked up from germline, CDR1 is MDHEN and CDR2 is SYDVKM. The CDR3 totals 15 residues. The CDR3 protein is CASSPHRGSLGEQYF. CDR3 DNA sequence: TGTGCCAGCAGTCCTCACCGGGGGAGTTTGGGAGAGCAGTACTTC.

This rearrangement joins TRBV6-6 to TRBJ2-2; 7 bases line up with TRBD2. After removal of 6 bases from V and 3 bases from J, the junction contained 4 bases not matched to a gene. Germline values: CDR1 MNHNY, CDR2 SVGAGI (reference sequence). This CDR3 comprises 14 residues. The DNA of the CDR3 is TGTGCCAGCAGGCTAGCGGCAGACACCGGGGAGCTGTTTTTT. Translated: CASRLAADTGELFF.

This chain links TRBV29-1 with TRBJ2-7, with no clear D. The CDR3 contains 11 residues. Trimming took off 4 bases at V and 1 base at J, with 5 bases between the two ends. Per germline, CDR1 SQVTM and CDR2 ANQGSEA. CDR3 residues: CSVGLSYEQYF. The CDR3 coding sequence is TGCAGCGTTGGTTTATCCTACGAGCAGTACTTC.

This clonotype was recorded a few times. The chain recombines TRBV12-3 or TRBV12-4 with TRBJ1-2; D is ambiguous. The CDR3 runs 12 residues. V lost 1 base, J lost 5 bases, and 5 bases lay in between. The CDR3 reads CASSLEAYGYTF. The CDR3 nucleotides read TGTGCCAGCAGTTTAGAGGCATATGGCTACACCTTC.

This clonotype was observed a few times. The genes are TRBV12-3 or TRBV12-4 and TRBJ2-2; D is uncertain. V dropped 6 bases and J dropped 2 bases, with 7 bases sitting between them. This CDR3 has 13 residues. The CDR3 DNA is TGTGCCAGCAGGGCTACCAACACCGGGGAGCTGTTTTTT. Its translation: CASRATNTGELFF.

As DNA, the CDR3 is TGCAGTGCTACCCTAGCGGGAGGCTACAATGAGCAGTTCTTC. This codes for CSATLAGGYNEQFF. The chain couples TRBV20-1 to TRBJ2-1; TRBD2 agrees at 11 bases. The CDR3 loop spans 14 amino acids. Germline CDR1 and CDR2: DFQATT and SNEGSKA (reference sequence). Trimming took 4 bases from V and 3 from J; bases not matched to a gene: 2.

V and J are TRBV7-9 and TRBJ2-1; the D is unclear. The V end lost 5 bases, the J end lost 5 bases, and 16 bases lay between the germline ends. This CDR3 comprises 15 residues. Germline assignment: CDR1 SEHNR and CDR2 FQNEAQ (reference sequence). The CDR3 DNA is TGTGCCAGCAGCGAACGTCCCCCGAGTAACAATGAGCAGTTCTTC. Its translation: CASSERPPSNNEQFF.

This chain links TRBV20-1 with TRBJ2-1; possible D gene TRBD2, 5 bases. CDR1 is DFQATT and CDR2 is SNEGSKA in the germline V gene (reference sequence). CDR3 length equals 15 residues. Trimming took off 4 bases at V and 2 bases at J, with 15 bases between the two ends. This CDR3 is CSAKLWEFAYNEQFF. CDR3 sequence (DNA): TGCAGTGCTAAACTTTGGGAGTTCGCCTACAATGAGCAGTTCTTC.

This chain uses TRBV9 with TRBJ1-1, with no clear D. Germline V gives CDR1 SGDLS, CDR2 YYNGEE. Deletions cut 2 bases from V and 3 bases from J, with 8 bases between. This CDR3 has 13 amino acids. The CDR3 DNA reads TGTGCCAGCAGCGTCGGGGTGGACACTGAAGCTTTCTTT. Translating it yields CASSVGVDTEAFF.

The chain recombines TRBV5-1 with TRBJ1-1; 7 bases are shared with TRBD1. Germline CDR1 reads SGHRS; CDR2 reads YFSETQ. The CDR3 sequence is 14 residues long. Losses at the gene ends were 0 bases for V and 4 bases for J; bases not matched to a gene: 3. Written as DNA, the CDR3 is TGCGCCAGCAGCTTGGAAGCAGGGGGCACTGAAGCTTTCTTT. Translating gives CASSLEAGGTEAFF. Together with reference TRBV5-1 and TRBJ1-1, the CDR3 gives the full variable domain: KAGVTQTPRYLIKTRGQQVTLSCSPISGHRSVSWYQQTPGQGLQFLFEYFSETQRNKGNFPGRFSGRQFSNSRSEMNVSTLELGDSALYLCASSLEAGGTEAFFGQGTRLTVV.

This chain uses TRBV6-5 with TRBJ2-1; D perhaps matches TRBD2 (5 bases). Germline V lookup: CDR1 MNHEY, CDR2 SVGAGI. CDR3 length equals 15 residues. The V gene lost 5 bases and the J gene lost 0 bases, with 11 bases spanning the gap. CDR3 bases: TGTGCCAGCAGTATACAGACTACCTCCTACAATGAGCAGTTCTTC. Translation: CASSIQTTSYNEQFF.

This chain joins TRBV4-3 and TRBJ2-2; D ambiguous. Trimming pared 0 bases from V and 7 bases from J, leaving 9 bases between. Germline V gives CDR1 LGHNA, CDR2 YSLEER. The CDR3 covers 14 residues. This chain's CDR3 is CASSQDRSFGELFF. For the CDR3, the DNA is TGCGCCAGCAGCCAAGATCGTAGCTTCGGGGAGCTGTTTTTT.

The chain links TRBV3-1 to TRBJ1-2; TRBD1 matches 11 bases. Germline V gene lookup returns CDR1 LGHDT and CDR2 YNNKEL (reference sequence). Germline trimming cut 2 bases from V and 2 bases from J; bases unmatched to any gene: 4. The CDR3 totals 16 residues. CDR3 DNA: TGTGCCAGCAGCCAACGGACAGGGGGCCCGAACTATGGCTACACCTTC. This sequence encodes CASSQRTGGPNYGYTF.

This clonotype was detected ten times or more. The CDR3, as DNA: TGTGCCGACGATCATCGGGGGGTAGAAGCTTTCTTT. It translates to CADDHRGVEAFF. This rearrangement joins TRBV12-3 or TRBV12-4 to TRBJ1-1, with D tentatively TRBD1 (5 bases). The CDR3 has 12 residues. Deletions cut 11 bases from V and 8 bases from J, with 18 bases between.

In its sample, this clonotype was seen a few times. The CDR3 DNA is TGCAGCGTTCAGGGGGCCCGCAATCAGCCCCAGCATTTT. Its protein is CSVQGARNQPQHF. This chain joins TRBV29-1 and TRBJ1-5; 8 nucleotides match TRBD1. Germline CDR1 and CDR2: SQVTM and ANQGSEA. The CDR3 is 13 amino acids. V shed 5 bases and J 2 bases; nucleotides not matched to a gene: 2.

The chain is built from TRBV7-8 and TRBJ1-1; D unclear. The CDR3 has 18 residues. V was cut by 1 base and J by 0 bases, with 18 bases left in between. Per germline, CDR1 SGHVS and CDR2 FQNEAQ. The CDR3 bases are TGTGCCAGCAGCTTAGATTTCTTGGGGAACGGAATGAACACTGAAGCTTTCTTT. This encodes CASSLDFLGNGMNTEAFF.

The chain recombines TRBV29-1 with TRBJ1-1; D might be TRBD1 (5 bases). Per the germline V gene, CDR1 is SQVTM and CDR2 is ANQGSEA. The CDR3 covers 12 residues. Deletions cut 5 bases from V and 7 bases from J, with 14 bases between. The CDR3, as DNA: TGCAGCGTTTCAGCAGGGCTAATTGAAGCTTTCTTT. It yields the protein CSVSAGLIEAFF.

The chain employs TRBV3-1 and TRBJ1-4, with unresolved D. V was cut by 2 bases and J by 12 bases, with 13 bases left in between. Germline V gene sequence: CDR1 LGHDT, CDR2 YNNKEL (reference sequence). This CDR3 region has 13 residues. The CDR3 DNA sequence: TGTGCCAGCAGCCAAAACCTATACCCCGAACTGTTTTTT. Amino acids: CASSQNLYPELFF.

This clonotype has just one count. V is TRBV6-5 and J is TRBJ1-6; 7 positions match TRBD1. The germline V gene encodes CDR1 MNHEY and CDR2 SVGAGI. CDR3 length equals 18 residues. Trimming removed 6 bases from V and 7 bases from J; junction bases left unmatched: 18. The CDR3 loop is CASSFFPFDRVGNSPLHF. The CDR3 DNA reads TGTGCCAGCAGCTTCTTTCCGTTCGACAGGGTCGGGAATTCACCCCTCCACTTT.

This chain connects TRBV12-3 or TRBV12-4 to TRBJ2-2, with no clear D. The CDR3 consists of 12 residues. Trimming removed 3 bases from V and 6 bases from J, with 5 bases in between. CDR3 sequence: CASSFQSGELFF. The CDR3 DNA reads TGTGCCAGCAGTTTTCAATCCGGGGAGCTGTTTTTT.

The CDR3 loop is CASSRGQNSYNEQFF. The DNA for the CDR3 is TGTGCCAGCAGCAGAGGACAAAACTCCTACAATGAGCAGTTCTTC. The chain joins TRBV3-1 to TRBJ2-1; D possibly corresponds to TRBD1 (5 bases). Trimming left V 5 bases short and J 0 bases short, with 11 bases between. The germline gives CDR1 LGHDT, CDR2 YNNKEL (reference sequence). This CDR3 region has 15 residues.

The rearrangement joins TRBV5-6 to TRBJ2-4; D is possibly TRBD1 or TRBD2 (6 bases each). Germline lookup yields CDR1 SGHDT and CDR2 YYEEEE. This CDR3 comprises 14 residues. Trimming removed 5 bases at V and 0 bases at J, with 9 bases between. CDR3: CASRQGLAKNIQYF. CDR3 DNA sequence: TGTGCCAGCAGACAGGGACTAGCCAAAAACATTCAGTACTTC.

This chain joins TRBV9 and TRBJ2-1; D may be TRBD2 (6 bases). CDR3 length equals 15 residues. Germline CDR1 reads SGDLS; CDR2 reads YYNGEE. V was shortened by 0 bases and J by 5 bases, with 12 bases between the two germline ends. The CDR3 reads CASSVGGTRDNEQFF. As DNA, the CDR3 is TGTGCCAGCAGCGTAGGGGGGACTCGGGACAATGAGCAGTTCTTC. The whole variable domain, filled in from reference TRBV9 and TRBJ2-1, reads DSGVTQTPKHLITATGQRVTLRCSPRSGDLSVYWYQQSLDQGLQFLIQYYNGEERAKGNILERFSAQQFPDLHSELNLSSLELGDSALYFCASSVGGTRDNEQFFGPGTRLTVL.

The DNA of the CDR3 is TGTGCCAGCAGTTACTGGGGGGACAGGGTGAACACTGAAGCTTTCTTT. Translated, it gives CASSYWGDRVNTEAFF. V is TRBV6-5 and J is TRBJ1-1; 9 nucleotides match TRBD1. The CDR3 runs 16 residues. The germline CDR1 and CDR2 sequences are MNHEY and SVGAGI. J lost 0 bases, V lost 1 base, and 3 bases had no gene match.

In this sample, this clonotype turned up a few times. This sequence joins TRBV3-1 and TRBJ2-2, with D maybe TRBD2 (6 bases). The germline V and J ends were trimmed by 4 bases and 5 bases, with 17 bases remaining between them. The CDR3 loop spans 16 amino acids. The V gene's germline CDR1 is LGHDT and CDR2 YNNKEL (reference sequence). Here the CDR3 DNA reads TGTGCCAGCAGCCCCGCATCGGGACTTACAACCGGGGAGCTGTTTTTT. Its translation: CASSPASGLTTGELFF.

This chain uses TRBV30 with TRBJ1-1; D might be TRBD1 (6 bases). Trimming left V 4 bases short and J 2 bases short, with 11 bases between. This CDR3 has 13 residues. The germline V gene encodes CDR1 GTSNPN and CDR2 SVGIG (reference sequence). The CDR3: CAWKGGFNTEAFF. CDR3 nucleotide sequence: TGTGCCTGGAAGGGGGGATTCAACACTGAAGCTTTCTTT. The entire variable domain, with the rest obtained from reference TRBV30 and TRBJ1-1, is as follows: SQTIHQWPATLVQPVGSPLSLECTVEGTSNPNLYWYRQAAGRGLQLLFYSVGIGQISSEVPQNLSASRPQDRQFILSSKKLLLSDSGFYLCAWKGGFNTEAFFGQGTRLTVV.

This clonotype has only a few counts. The chain has TRBV20-1 and TRBJ1-1; 8 positions match TRBD1. The CDR3 has 15 amino acids. J lost 0 bases, V lost 3 bases, and 6 bases had no gene match. Germline CDR1 DFQATT, CDR2 SNEGSKA (reference sequence). CDR3 protein: CSARGTGFMNTEAFF. The CDR3 nucleotides are TGCAGTGCTAGGGGGACAGGTTTTATGAACACTGAAGCTTTCTTT.

The chain employs TRBV12-3 or TRBV12-4 and TRBJ1-3; 7 positions match TRBD1. There are 20 residues in the CDR3. Unmatched junction bases numbered 16, after V lost 2 bases and J lost 0 bases. The CDR3, as DNA: TGTGCCAGCAGTTTAACTGCCGGACAGGCATCGGAGAGCTCTGGAAACACCATATATTTT. Amino acids: CASSLTAGQASESSGNTIYF.

This chain connects TRBV15 to TRBJ2-7, with TRBD1 as a possible D gene (6 bases). Germline V gene lookup returns CDR1 LNHNV and CDR2 YYDKDF (reference sequence). CDR3 length: 16 amino acids. V was cut by 3 bases and J by 3 bases, with 18 bases left in between. In nucleotides, the CDR3 is TGTGCCACCAGCAGTCACAGGTCCTCAGGGGTCTACGAGCAGTACTTC. This codes for CATSSHRSSGVYEQYF.

CDR3 protein: CAISTTGFEETQYF. The CDR3 bases are TGTGCCATCAGTACTACAGGTTTTGAAGAGACCCAGTACTTC. The V call is TRBV10-3, the J call TRBJ2-5; perhaps TRBD1 as D (5 bases). This CDR3 comprises 14 residues. V lost 5 bases and J 3 bases, leaving 13 bases between the germline ends. CDR1 ENHRY and CDR2 SYGVKD come from the germline V gene.